The clone carrying this T cell receptor beta chain has just a few counts. Full-length variable regions came from constant-region reverse primers plus semi-nested Nested Universal Primer A PCR. TCRdb reprocessed the 5' RACE reads with MiXCR, giving one entry per CDR3 protein. This sample has about 60,000 distinct CDR3 sequences; approximately 29% occur once, and the top ten carry around 2%. CDR3 length equals 14 residues. V gene TRBV21-1 combines with J gene TRBJ2-6. TRBV21-1 is a known pseudogene. The source of this sequence is a female donor with breast cancer. Sequencing used tumor-infiltrating naive CD4+ T cells sorted from the breast tumor. Sample subset: naive CD4+ T cells, CD4+CD45RA+CD25-. The CDR3 here is CASSKALPRVILTF. Here the CDR3 DNA reads TGTGCCAGCAGCAAAGCGCTTCCTAGGGTCATCCTGACTTTC.